This TCR beta chain was documented in a study of tumor-infiltrating lymphocytes in primary liver carcinoma. Study observations and caveats: Tumor region pairs showed greater overlap than either tumor-adjacent or tumor-blood pairs did.

The authors made TCR beta cDNA from around 500 ng total RNA with a constant-region primer. Modified slightly, ARM-PCR produced TCR beta libraries over three nested multiplex PCR rounds. TRBV1-TRBV30 forward primers and a C-beta reverse primer were used in the first two PCR rounds, which each ran for around 10 cycles. From the multiplex PCR reads, TCRdb called clonotypes with MiXCR, one entry per CDR3 protein. The repertoire consists of 100,000 to 150,000 distinct CDR3 sequences, with under 65% occurring once and the leading ten covering more than 7%. V dropped 4 bases and J dropped 2; count of bases not matched to a gene: 11. This CDR3 region has 16 residues. Germline lookup yields CDR1 SGHRS and CDR2 YFSETQ. Co-extraction of both nucleic acids (RNA and DNA) used about 18-31 mg of unsorted bulk tissue. This clonotype was seen many times. Its target is not known.

Sequencing was performed on liver tumor tissue from sampling region 3. Described subset: tumor region T3, left-lateral pole. V is TRBV5-1 and J is TRBJ2-7, with TRBD1 matching over 8 bases. The sequence came from a woman aged 60 to 75 with primary liver carcinoma and hepatitis B virus infection. The CDR3 DNA reads as TGCGCCAGCAGCCCATGGACAGGGACTGTAACCTACGAGCAGTACTTC. This codes for CASSPWTGTVTYEQYF.